Each of the 26 T cell receptor beta chains below was sequenced from the same sample in a study of blood T cell repertoires in COVID-19. Libraries were prepared by immunoSEQ multiplex PCR; TCRdb keeps only in-frame clonotypes and omits some of them. The sample holds some 420,000 clones; roughly nine tenths are singletons and the top ten take more than 0.95%. The specimen was PBMCs or T cells enriched from blood (not recorded which). The receptors were sampled from a man aged 25 to 40 who had recovered from COVID-19.

The J gene is TRBJ1-6, the V gene TRBV4-2, with D perhaps matching TRBD1 (5 bases). The germline V and J ends were trimmed by 0 bases and 8 bases, with 14 bases remaining between them. CDR1 and CDR2 from the germline V gene are LGHNA and YNFKEQ. This CDR3 region has 16 residues. The CDR3 DNA is TGTGCCAGCAGCCAAGAGGCGGTTGGGGCGGATTCACCCCTCCACTTT. This gives the protein CASSQEAVGADSPLHF.

For the CDR3, the DNA is TGTGCCACCAAAGAGGGAGGGGGGTTCTCTGGTGGCTACACCTTC. Its translation is CATKEGGGFSGGYTF. The chain uses TRBV2 and TRBJ1-2, with D possibly matching TRBD1 (6 bases). The V gene's germline CDR1 is SNHLY and CDR2 FYNNEI. V lost 10 bases, J lost 7 bases, and 25 bases lay in between. The CDR3 runs to 15 residues.

The V gene is TRBV28, the J gene TRBJ1-4, with D possibly matching TRBD1 (6 bases). The V gene lost 5 bases and the J gene lost 3 bases, with 10 bases spanning the gap. This CDR3 contains 14 residues. Germline V gene sequence: CDR1 MDHEN, CDR2 SYDVKM. CDR3 region: CASSPGTPNEKLFF. Here the CDR3 DNA reads TGTGCCAGCAGTCCTGGGACACCTAATGAAAAACTGTTTTTT. The full variable domain, rest sourced from reference TRBV28 and TRBJ1-4, is DVKVTQSSRYLVKRTGEKVFLECVQDMDHENMFWYRQDPGLGLRLIYFSYDVKMKEKGDIPEGYSVSREKKERFSLILESASTNQTSMYLCASSPGTPNEKLFFGSGTQLSVL.

The CDR3 loop is CASSSWTSGSGETQYF. The CDR3 coding sequence is TGTGCCAGCAGTTCCTGGACTAGCGGGAGCGGCGAGACCCAGTACTTC. The V gene is TRBV27, the J gene TRBJ2-5; 13 nucleotides agree with TRBD2. The CDR3 runs to 16 residues. The V gene end was trimmed by 4 bases and the J gene end by 5 bases; junction bases not matched to a gene: 7. Germline values: CDR1 MNHEY, CDR2 SMNVEV (reference sequence).

CDR3 region: CASSPYQQGGYEQYF. CDR3 sequence (DNA): TGCGCCAGCAGCCCATACCAACAGGGGGGCTACGAGCAGTACTTC. The rearrangement joins TRBV5-1 to TRBJ2-7; TRBD1 matches 8 bases. With 4 bases clipped from V and 3 bases from J, the junction kept 9 bases outside the gene matches. Germline V gene sequence: CDR1 SGHRS, CDR2 YFSETQ. This CDR3 spans 15 amino acids. Supplemented by reference TRBV5-1 and TRBJ2-7, the full variable domain reads KAGVTQTPRYLIKTRGQQVTLSCSPISGHRSVSWYQQTPGQGLQFLFEYFSETQRNKGNFPGRFSGRQFSNSRSEMNVSTLELGDSALYLCASSPYQQGGYEQYFGPGTRLTVT.

V and J are TRBV19 and TRBJ2-1; 11 nucleotides align to TRBD1. This CDR3 is built from 15 residues. J gave up 6 bases and V 7 bases, and 8 bases lay outside the gene matches. From germline, CDR1 is LNHDA and CDR2 SQIVND (reference sequence). CDR3 DNA: TGTGCCAGTACCCCCGGACAGGGGGCTCTCAATGAGCAGTTCTTC. Encoded protein: CASTPGQGALNEQFF.

V gene TRBV5-6 combines with J gene TRBJ2-5; tentative D call: TRBD2 (5 bases). This CDR3 has 14 amino acids. Trimming removed 0 bases from V and 9 bases from J, with 15 bases in between. Germline lookup yields CDR1 SGHDT and CDR2 YYEEEE. The chain's CDR3 is CASSLVALGGAQYF. DNA for the CDR3: TGTGCCAGCAGCTTGGTAGCGTTGGGTGGAGCCCAGTACTTC.

The chain employs TRBV10-1 and TRBJ2-7, with D possibly being TRBD2 (5 bases). CDR1 and CDR2 from the germline V gene are WNHNN and SYGVQD (reference sequence). The CDR3 totals 15 residues. The germline V and J ends were trimmed by 3 bases and 6 bases, with 18 bases remaining between them. CDR3 bases: TGCGCCAGCAGTGACCCGGACTCGCCTAGGAGCGAGCAGTACTTC. Its protein product is CASSDPDSPRSEQYF.

The V call is TRBV4-1, the J call TRBJ1-1, with TRBD1 as a possible D gene (6 bases). This CDR3 spans 16 amino acids. Germline V gene lookup returns CDR1 MGHRA and CDR2 YSYEKL. With 4 bases removed from V and 1 base from J, the gap between germline ends came to 16 bases. The CDR3, as DNA: TGCGCCAGCAGCCCCAGGGGCTGGGGGCCGAACACTGAAGCTTTCTTT. This gives the protein CASSPRGWGPNTEAFF.

The gene calls are TRBV30 and TRBJ2-5, with TRBD2 matching over 8 bases. CDR3 length equals 15 residues. In germline, CDR1 is GTSNPN, CDR2 SVGIG (reference sequence). V trimming: 0 bases; J trimming: 6 bases; junction bases outside the gene matches: 9. CDR3 sequence (DNA): TGTGCCTGGAGTGTACTTGCGGGAGGTGTGAAGACCCAGTACTTC. Translated: CAWSVLAGGVKTQYF.

This clone was picked up a small number of times. This chain joins TRBV5-1 and TRBJ2-5; 8 bases map to TRBD2. Trimming removed 3 bases from V and 5 bases from J; junction bases left unmatched: 12. Germline loops: CDR1 SGHRS, CDR2 YFSETQ. There are 16 residues in the CDR3. The CDR3 reads CASSWASTSVGETQYF. Written as DNA, the CDR3 is TGCGCCAGCAGCTGGGCTTCGACTAGCGTGGGGGAGACCCAGTACTTC.

J is TRBJ2-5 and V is TRBV30, with 7 nucleotides matching TRBD1. CDR3 size: 11 residues. CDR1 GTSNPN and CDR2 SVGIG come from the germline V gene (reference sequence). After removal of 8 bases from V and 5 bases from J, the junction contained 5 bases not matched to a gene. The CDR3 is CATGTAETQYF. CDR3 DNA: TGTGCCACCGGGACAGCCGAGACCCAGTACTTC.

This rearrangement joins TRBV10-1 to TRBJ2-1; 9 bases agree with TRBD2. The germline V gene encodes CDR1 WNHNN and CDR2 SYGVQD (reference sequence). This CDR3 has 16 residues. The junction had 9 bases not matched to a gene; V was cut back by 2 bases and J by 7 bases. The CDR3: CASSETAGGPRNEQFF. CDR3 bases: TGCGCCAGCAGTGAGACGGCGGGAGGGCCGCGAAATGAGCAGTTCTTC.

The chain carries TRBV19 and TRBJ2-7; tentative D call: TRBD1 (5 bases). CDR3 length equals 14 residues. The germline V and J ends were trimmed by 1 base and 2 bases, with 9 bases remaining between them. The germline gives CDR1 LNHDA, CDR2 SQIVND (reference sequence). The chain's CDR3 is CASSIGTLAYEQYF. As DNA, the CDR3 is TGTGCCAGTAGTATAGGGACATTAGCCTACGAGCAGTACTTC. The whole variable domain, remainder taken from reference TRBV19 and TRBJ2-7, is DGGITQSPKYLFRKEGQNVTLSCEQNLNHDAMYWYRQDPGQGLRLIYYSQIVNDFQKGDIAEGYSVSREKKESFPLTVTSAQKNPTAFYLCASSIGTLAYEQYFGPGTRLTVT.

J is TRBJ1-2 and V is TRBV28; the D gene is possibly TRBD1 (5 bases). The CDR3 contains 13 residues. Germline V lookup: CDR1 MDHEN, CDR2 SYDVKM. With 5 bases removed from V and 8 bases from J, the gap between germline ends came to 15 bases. The CDR3 here is CASSTTALGGYTF. The CDR3 DNA sequence: TGTGCCAGCAGTACGACAGCCCTGGGAGGCTACACCTTC.

This clone was observed a single time. The chain uses TRBV6-5 and TRBJ1-5, with D uncertain. The CDR3 covers 14 residues. Germline CDR1 MNHEY, CDR2 SVGAGI. The ends were cut back, 7 bases at V and 4 bases at J, with 14 bases in the middle. Written as DNA, the CDR3 is TGTGCCAGCAAGGAGGTTGGAGGGAATCAGCCCCAGCATTTT. Translating it yields CASKEVGGNQPQHF.

The chain employs TRBV27 and TRBJ2-5, with 10 positions matching TRBD2. This CDR3 has 18 residues. Per germline, CDR1 MNHEY and CDR2 SMNVEV (reference sequence). V lost 7 bases, J lost 1 base, and 15 bases stayed unmatched. CDR3 loop: CASTHRTSGPFPQETQYF. The CDR3, as DNA: TGTGCCAGCACTCACCGGACTAGCGGCCCATTCCCCCAAGAGACCCAGTACTTC.

This clone was observed a few times. J is TRBJ1-4 and V is TRBV30; the D is unclear. The CDR3 loop spans 14 amino acids. CDR1 is GTSNPN, CDR2 SVGIG, per germline (reference sequence). Trimming shortened V by 1 base and J by 7 bases, and 13 bases separated the two germline ends. The CDR3 sequence: CAWSARPGGEKLFF. The CDR3 DNA reads as TGTGCCTGGAGTGCCAGACCGGGAGGTGAAAAACTGTTTTTT.

This chain uses TRBV28 with TRBJ1-4; no definite D call. Germline V gene data show CDR1 as MDHEN and CDR2 as SYDVKM. The CDR3 is 16 residues long. V was pared by 6 bases and J by 4 bases, with 18 bases between. The CDR3 reads CASSLGADFNNEKLFF. The CDR3 DNA follows: TGTGCCAGCAGCTTGGGAGCTGACTTTAATAATGAAAAACTGTTTTTT.

The rearrangement uses TRBV30 and TRBJ2-7, with 10 nucleotides matching TRBD2. The germline gives CDR1 GTSNPN, CDR2 SVGIG (reference sequence). The CDR3 has 14 residues. Trimming took 7 bases from V and 4 from J; bases not matched to a gene: 10. The CDR3 sequence: CAFQPGLATYEQYF. The CDR3 nucleotides read TGTGCCTTCCAACCGGGACTAGCGACTTACGAGCAGTACTTC.

V gene TRBV18 combines with J gene TRBJ1-6, with a weak D call TRBD1 (6 bases). CDR1 KGHSH and CDR2 LQKENI come from the germline V gene. V dropped 3 bases and J dropped 7 bases, with 13 bases sitting between them. This CDR3 is 15 amino acids long. The CDR3 is CASSPATGPNSPLHF. CDR3 nucleotides: TGTGCCAGCTCACCTGCGACAGGCCCAAATTCACCCCTCCACTTT.

The chain recombines TRBV28 with TRBJ2-2; tentative D call: TRBD2 (5 bases). V dropped 6 bases and J dropped 4 bases, with 15 bases sitting between them. Germline V gene lookup returns CDR1 MDHEN and CDR2 SYDVKM. The CDR3 is 15 amino acids. Written as DNA, the CDR3 is TGTGCCAGCAGCCACCCTAGGGAGATCACCGGGGAGCTGTTTTTT. This gives the protein CASSHPREITGELFF.

The chain has TRBV6-2 or TRBV6-3 and TRBJ2-7; 11 bases are a match to TRBD2. This CDR3 has 18 amino acids. With V trimmed by 0 bases and J by 4 bases, 11 bases remained unmatched. Germline CDR1 reads MNHEY; CDR2 reads SVGEGT. CDR3 sequence reads: CASSYSEYRASGRYEQYF. The CDR3 nucleotides are TGTGCCAGCAGTTACTCGGAGTACCGGGCTAGCGGGAGGTACGAGCAGTACTTC.

The rearrangement links TRBV19 to TRBJ2-7, with 11 bases that match TRBD2. J lost 6 bases, V lost 6 bases, and 13 bases had no gene match. The CDR3 length is 16 residues. Looked up from germline, CDR1 is LNHDA and CDR2 is SQIVND (reference sequence). For the CDR3, the DNA is TGTGCCAGTAGCCCCATAGCGGGAGGGCCCATCGGCGAGCAGTACTTC. This sequence encodes CASSPIAGGPIGEQYF.

The gene calls are TRBV5-1 and TRBJ2-1, with 7 bases that match TRBD2. The CDR3 is made up of 15 amino acids. Germline V gene data show CDR1 as SGHRS and CDR2 as YFSETQ. J gave up 3 bases and V 5 bases, and 8 bases lay outside the gene matches. In nucleotides, the CDR3 is TGCGCCAGCAGGGAGGGCCTAGCGGTCTACAATGAGCAGTTCTTC. Protein product: CASREGLAVYNEQFF. The whole variable domain, filled in from reference TRBV5-1 and TRBJ2-1, reads KAGVTQTPRYLIKTRGQQVTLSCSPISGHRSVSWYQQTPGQGLQFLFEYFSETQRNKGNFPGRFSGRQFSNSRSEMNVSTLELGDSALYLCASREGLAVYNEQFFGPGTRLTVL.

CDR3 loop: CASSRTALVNEQFF. Written as DNA, the CDR3 is TGTGCCAGCTCCCGGACGGCACTAGTCAATGAGCAGTTCTTC. The chain has TRBV28 and TRBJ2-1; a weak D match, TRBD2 (5 bases). V lost 8 bases, J lost 6 bases, and 17 bases lay in between. Germline V CDR1 and CDR2: MDHEN, SYDVKM. The CDR3 has 14 amino acids.